This T cell receptor beta chain was recovered during a study of cytomegalovirus exposure and HLA in healthy donors. The germline V gene has CDR1 LGHNA and CDR2 YSLEER. CDR3 length equals 15 residues. J was trimmed by 6 bases and V by 0 bases; bases with no gene match: 4. 13 Jbeta primers and 60 Vbeta primers were used for the PCR. As originally analysed: Approximately 78 million unique TCR beta chains, 10 million to 13 million of them shared, were counted by a later analysis. This table comes from immunoSEQ multiplex PCR, and its TCRdb copy is limited to in-frame clones, with some not included. The V and J calls and clone size were taken over from that table, and D and trimming were inferred from the DNA. The sample spans more than 95,000 clones; the ten largest clones claim 3.5%.

The TCR sequence derives from a man aged 35-49 years in good health and CMV-seronegative. This sequence joins TRBV4-3 and TRBJ2-3, with 9 bases aligning to TRBD1. What was sequenced was PBMCs. The DNA of the CDR3 is TGCGCCAGCAGCCAAGATGGGGACAGGGCGGATACGCAGTATTTT. As protein: CASSQDGDRADTQYF.